Following are 16 T cell receptor beta chains from one sample sequenced in a study of blood T cells in healthy people across ages. PCR was performed a second time for about 6 to 12 cycles using a sample-barcoded 5' primer and a J-beta primer mix. TCRdb ran MiXCR on the 5' RACE reads and lists one entry per CDR3 protein. This table has some 1.7 million distinct CDR3 sequences, approximately 30% appearing once. Specimen: blood. These receptors all come from a woman in her 30s in good health.

This clonotype was counted ten times or more. The gene calls are TRBV5-1 and TRBJ1-2, with no clear D. Germline V gives CDR1 SGHRS, CDR2 YFSETQ. The CDR3 covers 11 residues. Trimming stripped 5 bases from V and 3 bases from J, with 5 bases between. The CDR3 bases are TGCGCCAGCAGTGAGGACTATGGCTACACCTTC. It translates to CASSEDYGYTF.

V and J are TRBV3-1 and TRBJ2-7, with 7 positions matching TRBD1. V shed 2 bases and J 2 bases; nucleotides not matched to a gene: 6. The CDR3 loop spans 15 amino acids. Looked up from germline, CDR1 is LGHDT and CDR2 is YNNKEL (reference sequence). This chain's CDR3 is CASSQISRGTYEQYF. The CDR3 bases are TGTGCCAGCAGCCAAATTAGCAGGGGGACCTACGAGCAGTACTTC.

The sample holds a few counts of this clonotype. The chain has TRBV10-1 and TRBJ2-1, with 8 bases that match TRBD2. From germline, CDR1 is WNHNN and CDR2 SYGVQD (reference sequence). The CDR3 is made up of 15 amino acids. The trim removed 3 bases at V and 8 bases at J, leaving 9 bases unmatched. CDR3 amino acids: CASSDRGGVRDEQFF. CDR3 DNA: TGCGCCAGCAGTGATCGGGGGGGTGTTCGGGATGAGCAGTTCTTC.

This clonotype was seen repeatedly, ten times or more. The J gene is TRBJ2-1, the V gene TRBV7-2; D not resolved. V lost 3 bases and J lost 7, with 7 bases in between. The CDR3 is 12 amino acids. Germline CDR1 SGHTA, CDR2 FQGNSA. Here the CDR3 DNA reads TGTGCCAGCAGCTTTGACCAGAATGAGCAGTTCTTC. Protein: CASSFDQNEQFF. Drawing the rest from reference TRBV7-2 and TRBJ2-1, the complete variable domain is GAGVSQSPSNKVTEKGKDVELRCDPISGHTALYWYRQSLGQGLEFLIYFQGNSAPDKSGLPSDRFSAERTGGSVSTLTIQRTQQEDSAVYLCASSFDQNEQFFGPGTRLTVL.

This clonotype was picked up many times. This chain connects TRBV20-1 to TRBJ2-1; TRBD2 matches at 10 bases. V lost 5 bases and J lost 3; bases outside the gene matches: 10. CDR3 size: 16 residues. Germline loops: CDR1 DFQATT, CDR2 SNEGSKA (reference sequence). CDR3 in amino acids: CSAFTASGSRYNEQFF. The CDR3 DNA reads as TGCAGTGCTTTCACTGCTAGCGGGAGTCGCTACAATGAGCAGTTCTTC.

This clonotype was seen many times. The J gene is TRBJ2-5, the V gene TRBV12-3 or TRBV12-4; 7 positions agree with TRBD1. V was clipped by 6 bases and J by 5 bases; unmatched bases: 9. CDR3 length equals 14 residues. The CDR3 loop reads CASSKGGKGETQYF. The DNA for the CDR3 is TGTGCCAGCAGCAAAGGGGGCAAAGGGGAGACCCAGTACTTC.

With regard to this clonotype: One end of the junction varies from germline; a read error may be responsible. The rearrangement joins TRBV20-1 to TRBJ1-5; D is ambiguous. The germline gives CDR1 DFQATT, CDR2 SNEGSKA (reference sequence). CDR3 size: 12 residues. CDR3: CSARRTGQPQRF. As DNA, the CDR3 is TGCAGTGCTAGAAGGACCGGTCAGCCCCAGCGTTTT.

The gene calls are TRBV9 and TRBJ1-1; D possibly corresponds to TRBD1 (6 bases). The length of the CDR3 is 15 residues. Trimming shortened V by 0 bases and J by 4 bases, and 13 bases separated the two germline ends. CDR1 and CDR2 from the germline V gene are SGDLS and YYNGEE. The CDR3 DNA reads TGTGCCAGCAGCGTAGGGCGAGGGGGAGGCACTGAAGCTTTCTTT. It translates to CASSVGRGGGTEAFF.

This clonotype turned up a few times. The chain employs TRBV2 and TRBJ2-1, with TRBD1 as a possible D gene (5 bases). The V end was cut by 4 bases, the J end by 7 bases, with 11 bases between. CDR1 is SNHLY and CDR2 is FYNNEI in the germline V gene. The CDR3 has 13 residues. The CDR3 DNA reads as TGTGCCAGCAGTGCGAGACAGCTTAATGAGCAGTTCTTC. The encoded protein is CASSARQLNEQFF.

This clonotype appeared many times. The chain has TRBV29-1 and TRBJ2-7, with D possibly being TRBD1 (5 bases). V lost 6 bases, J lost 0 bases, and 15 bases lay in between. Germline V gives CDR1 SQVTM, CDR2 ANQGSEA. This CDR3 spans 14 amino acids. The CDR3 protein is CSVSWFRASYEQYF. The CDR3 bases are TGCAGCGTCTCATGGTTCAGGGCCTCCTACGAGCAGTACTTC.

As for this clonotype: This may be a read error: a much more frequent sequence differs by one nucleotide. The V call is TRBV4-1, the J call TRBJ1-4; D is unclear. Trimming removed 8 bases from V and 8 bases from J, with 15 bases in between. Germline CDR1 MGHRA, CDR2 YSYEKL. The CDR3 runs 13 residues. The chain's CDR3 is CASGLTEGEKLFF. The CDR3 DNA follows: TGCGCCAGCGGCCTGACGGAAGGCGAAAAACTGTTTTTT.

This clonotype was detected many times. V and J are TRBV10-3 and TRBJ2-7, with a possible D match to TRBD2 (6 bases). The germline V gene has CDR1 ENHRY and CDR2 SYGVKD. Trimming stripped 6 bases from V and 6 bases from J, with 12 bases between. This CDR3 region has 12 residues. Here the CDR3 reads CAIREGLGEQYF. Written as DNA, the CDR3 is TGTGCCATCAGGGAGGGGTTAGGCGAGCAGTACTTC.

This clonotype was counted ten times or more. The chain employs TRBV28 and TRBJ2-5; 8 positions match TRBD1. V lost 8 bases and J lost 2; bases outside the gene matches: 7. Germline lookup yields CDR1 MDHEN and CDR2 SYDVKM. This CDR3 has 14 residues. CDR3 protein: CASASQGDQETQYF. In DNA, the CDR3 is TGTGCCAGCGCCTCACAGGGGGATCAAGAGACCCAGTACTTC.

The V call is TRBV20-1, the J call TRBJ1-2; 10 nucleotides agree with TRBD1. Germline CDR1 is DFQATT and CDR2 is SNEGSKA (reference sequence). This CDR3 comprises 12 residues. CDR3 DNA: TGCATAGGGACAGGGGTGTCCTATGGCTACACCTTC. This gives the protein CIGTGVSYGYTF.

This clonotype was observed at least ten times. This chain uses TRBV20-1 with TRBJ2-3, with 13 bases fitting TRBD2. This CDR3 has 17 residues. Germline V gives CDR1 DFQATT, CDR2 SNEGSKA (reference sequence). J was trimmed by 4 bases and V by 5 bases; bases with no gene match: 12. CDR3 coding DNA: TGCAGTGCTCGAGGGGGACTAGCGGGGAAAGTTGCAGATACGCAGTATTTT. This encodes CSARGGLAGKVADTQYF.

This clonotype occurred a few times. This chain uses TRBV5-5 with TRBJ2-7, with D unresolved. The CDR3 is 15 residues long. Germline V gene data show CDR1 as SGHKS and CDR2 as YYEKEE (reference sequence). V dropped 2 bases and J dropped 3 bases, with 15 bases sitting between them. The DNA for the CDR3 is TGTGCCAGCAGCTTCTTTAATCGACGGATCTACGAGCAGTACTTC. Its protein is CASSFFNRRIYEQYF.